This passage covers 20 T cell receptor beta chains from one sample sequenced in a study of naive and memory T cell subsets. An equimolar mix of two oligonucleotides served as the beta constant-region primer for TRBC1 and TRBC2. Nested alpha and beta constant-region primers with the SP2 primer drove four PCR rounds on ligated cDNA. One entry per CDR3 protein, called by TCRdb with MiXCR from the UMI-ligation and nested PCR reads. Of over 100,000 distinct CDR3 sequences in the sample, roughly 32% are singletons; the top ten hold roughly 0.9%. The sequenced sample was central memory CD4+ T cells from blood. The receptors shown here come from a human donor in good health.

The chain is built from TRBV5-1 and TRBJ2-5; D is perhaps TRBD2 (6 bases). This CDR3 region has 15 residues. Germline V CDR1 and CDR2: SGHRS, YFSETQ. Trimming stripped 1 base from V and 0 bases from J, with 10 bases between. CDR3 in amino acids: CASSLRGTYQETQYF. CDR3 DNA sequence: TGCGCCAGCAGCTTGCGGGGGACCTACCAAGAGACCCAGTACTTC.

The chain links TRBV20-1 to TRBJ1-1; TRBD1 is a possible D gene (5 bases). Germline V gene lookup returns CDR1 DFQATT and CDR2 SNEGSKA (reference sequence). This CDR3 contains 13 residues. With 2 bases removed from V and 11 bases from J, the gap between germline ends came to 18 bases. The CDR3 here is CSARSSGLGDAFF. The CDR3 DNA sequence: TGCAGTGCTAGATCCTCGGGCCTGGGGGATGCTTTCTTT.

This clonotype turned up a few times. The chain links TRBV28 to TRBJ2-6; perhaps TRBD2 as D (5 bases). Trimming took off 6 bases at V and 0 bases at J, with 18 bases between the two ends. Germline assignment: CDR1 MDHEN and CDR2 SYDVKM. The CDR3 is made up of 18 amino acids. This CDR3 reads CASRRAPGTHSGANVLTF. CDR3 nucleotides: TGTGCCAGCAGGCGGGCCCCGGGCACGCACTCTGGGGCCAACGTCCTGACTTTC.

V gene TRBV5-5 combines with J gene TRBJ2-1, with 10 bases matching TRBD1. The trim removed 4 bases at V and 12 bases at J, leaving 4 bases unmatched. In germline, CDR1 is SGHKS, CDR2 YYEKEE (reference sequence). This CDR3 is 12 amino acids long. The CDR3 bases are TGTGCCAGCAGCACGTGGACAGGGGGGCAGTTCTTC. It codes for CASSTWTGGQFF.

This sequence joins TRBV29-1 and TRBJ1-1; D gene unclear. CDR1 and CDR2 from the germline V gene are SQVTM and ANQGSEA. V was pared by 7 bases and J by 4 bases, with 13 bases between. This CDR3 comprises 12 residues. The CDR3 reads CSASVERTEAFF. The CDR3 DNA reads as TGCAGCGCATCAGTGGAGCGCACTGAAGCTTTCTTT.

This sequence joins TRBV10-3 and TRBJ1-2, with 9 bases fitting TRBD1. Germline V CDR1 and CDR2: ENHRY, SYGVKD. After removal of 0 bases from V and 4 bases from J, the junction contained 0 bases not matched to a gene. The CDR3 is made up of 14 amino acids. The CDR3 DNA reads as TGTGCCATCAGTGAGTCGGGACAGGGCTATGGCTACACCTTC. Translation: CAISESGQGYGYTF.

A few counts support this clonotype. V gene TRBV6-6 combines with J gene TRBJ2-7; TRBD1 aligns across 7 bases. CDR1 MNHNY and CDR2 SVGAGI come from the germline V gene (reference sequence). The CDR3 covers 15 residues. The junction had 9 bases not matched to a gene; V was cut back by 4 bases and J by 3 bases. DNA for the CDR3: TGTGCCAGCAGTTCGCTAACCCGGGACAGCTACGAGCAGTACTTC. The encoded protein is CASSSLTRDSYEQYF.

Written as DNA, the CDR3 is TGTGCCAGCAGCTTATCATGGCGGCGGTCCTACAATGAGCAGTTCTTC. Its translation: CASSLSWRRSYNEQFF. This chain uses TRBV7-2 with TRBJ2-1; no definite D call. V was shortened by 2 bases and J by 1 base, with 12 bases between the two germline ends. Germline values: CDR1 SGHTA, CDR2 FQGNSA. The CDR3 has 16 residues.

The gene calls are TRBV15 and TRBJ1-1, with a weak D call TRBD1 (5 bases). Between the trimmed V and J ends, which lost 3 bases and 12 bases, there was a span of 11 bases. The CDR3 length is 11 residues. Germline V lookup: CDR1 LNHNV, CDR2 YYDKDF (reference sequence). CDR3: CATSSDSQTFF. CDR3 DNA sequence: TGTGCCACCAGCAGCGACAGCCAAACTTTCTTT.

This rearrangement joins TRBV5-1 to TRBJ2-2; D call uncertain. CDR1 and CDR2 (germline): SGHRS, YFSETQ. The CDR3 covers 13 residues. V was pared by 5 bases and J by 5 bases, with 10 bases between. In nucleotides, the CDR3 is TGCGCCAGCAGAAAGGCGGTAACCGGGGAGCTGTTTTTT. Its translation: CASRKAVTGELFF.

This clonotype showed up just a few times. The chain combines TRBV7-2 with TRBJ1-1, with D uncertain. V lost 5 bases and J 6 bases, leaving 10 bases between the germline ends. Germline V gives CDR1 SGHTA, CDR2 FQGNSA. The CDR3 has 12 residues. CDR3 DNA sequence: TGTGCCAGCAGCGTGTGGGGTCCTGAAGCTTTCTTT. Translated: CASSVWGPEAFF.

This clonotype appeared a few times. This sequence joins TRBV30 and TRBJ2-5; TRBD1 is a possible D gene (5 bases). CDR3 length: 11 amino acids. The germline V and J ends were trimmed by 1 base and 5 bases, with 5 bases remaining between them. Germline V gene lookup returns CDR1 GTSNPN and CDR2 SVGIG (reference sequence). The CDR3 nucleotides read TGTGCCTGGAGTGAGGGGGAGACCCAGTACTTC. Its translation: CAWSEGETQYF.

The chain recombines TRBV18 with TRBJ1-2, with 7 bases fitting TRBD1. CDR3 length: 15 amino acids. The trim removed 4 bases at V and 2 bases at J, leaving 7 bases unmatched. CDR1 and CDR2 (germline): KGHSH, LQKENI. The CDR3 nucleotides are TGTGCCAGCTCACTCAACACAGGGGCCAACTATGGCTACACCTTC. Protein product: CASSLNTGANYGYTF.

The chain couples TRBV29-1 to TRBJ2-1; D gene unclear. Germline V CDR1 and CDR2: SQVTM, ANQGSEA. Trimming left V 4 bases short and J 3 bases short, with 13 bases between. The CDR3 length is 14 residues. The CDR3 is CSVGLGNSYNEQFF. The CDR3 DNA sequence: TGCAGCGTTGGTTTGGGGAACAGCTACAATGAGCAGTTCTTC.

This clonotype was picked up a small number of times. The rearrangement links TRBV28 to TRBJ2-7; TRBD2 agrees at 9 bases. The CDR3 is made up of 14 amino acids. J was trimmed by 6 bases and V by 6 bases; bases with no gene match: 9. Germline V gene sequence: CDR1 MDHEN, CDR2 SYDVKM. The CDR3 loop is CASSSSGALLEQYF. CDR3 DNA sequence: TGTGCCAGCAGCTCTAGCGGGGCTCTTCTCGAGCAGTACTTC.

V and J are TRBV28 and TRBJ2-5, with 10 bases matching TRBD1. V lost 5 bases and J lost 0; bases outside the gene matches: 6. The CDR3 spans 16 residues. Per the germline V gene, CDR1 is MDHEN and CDR2 is SYDVKM. The CDR3 region is CASSPGTGEYQETQYF. The CDR3 coding sequence is TGTGCCAGCAGTCCCGGGACAGGGGAGTACCAAGAGACCCAGTACTTC.

The J gene is TRBJ2-1, the V gene TRBV29-1; the D is unclear. Per germline, CDR1 SQVTM and CDR2 ANQGSEA. V was cut by 4 bases and J by 9 bases, with 10 bases left in between. The CDR3 sequence is 11 residues long. Here the CDR3 DNA reads TGCAGCGTTGGAGGAAGGTTTGAGCAGTTCTTC. Translation gives CSVGGRFEQFF.

This sequence joins TRBV28 and TRBJ2-1; 8 bases map to TRBD2. This CDR3 comprises 12 residues. The trim removed 4 bases at V and 13 bases at J, leaving 6 bases unmatched. CDR1 and CDR2 from the germline V gene are MDHEN and SYDVKM. The CDR3 spells CASSSTGLGQFF. The CDR3 nucleotides read TGTGCCAGCAGTTCCACGGGACTAGGACAGTTCTTC.

This chain links TRBV20-1 with TRBJ1-5; D might be TRBD1 (5 bases). V dropped 1 base and J dropped 2 bases, with 15 bases sitting between them. The CDR3 loop spans 16 amino acids. The V gene's germline CDR1 is DFQATT and CDR2 SNEGSKA (reference sequence). This CDR3 is CSARVWGPGGNQPQHF. As DNA, the CDR3 is TGCAGTGCTAGAGTCTGGGGTCCGGGGGGCAATCAGCCCCAGCATTTT.

The chain is built from TRBV10-3 and TRBJ2-3; D remains unclear. The CDR3 has 11 amino acids. Per germline, CDR1 ENHRY and CDR2 SYGVKD. Deletions cut 10 bases from V and 2 bases from J, with 7 bases between. CDR3 region: CASQFTDTQYF. The CDR3 DNA is TGTGCCAGCCAGTTCACAGATACGCAGTATTTT.